Below, 3 T cell receptor beta chains from the same sample are listed, as sequenced in a study of T cells in Graves' hyperthyroidism and ophthalmopathy. There were TCR beta CDR3 regions amplified from RNA transcripts. The TCR CDR3 first-round RT-PCR relied on the HTBI primer set. From the multiplex PCR reads, TCRdb called clonotypes with MiXCR, one entry per CDR3 protein. Of about 610,000 distinct CDR3 sequences listed, 46% were seen once; the top ten hold around 7.7%. Specimen: peripheral blood or thyroid tissue (not recorded which). The receptors derive from a woman between 18 and 29 years old with Graves' hyperthyroidism.

This rearrangement joins TRBV7-9 to TRBJ2-7, with a weak D call TRBD1 (6 bases). The CDR3 loop spans 14 amino acids. V lost 5 bases, J lost 3 bases, and 14 bases lay in between. Germline CDR1 reads SEHNR; CDR2 reads FQNEAQ (reference sequence). The CDR3 region has the DNA TGTGCCAGCAGCGCTACAACAGGGAACTACGAGCAGTACTTC. As protein: CASSATTGNYEQYF. The entire variable domain, with the rest obtained from reference TRBV7-9 and TRBJ2-7, is as follows: DTGVSQNPRHKITKRGQNVTFRCDPISEHNRLYWYRQTLGQGPEFLTYFQNEAQLEKSRLLSDRFSAERPKGSFSTLEIQRTEQGDSAMYLCASSATTGNYEQYFGPGTRLTVT.

This clonotype appeared a few times. This rearrangement joins TRBV7-3 to TRBJ2-1; 7 nucleotides match TRBD2. Per germline, CDR1 SGHTA and CDR2 FQGTGA. J gave up 8 bases and V 5 bases, and 6 bases lay outside the gene matches. The CDR3 loop spans 13 amino acids. The CDR3 reads CASSDGGYDEQFF. CDR3 bases: TGTGCCAGCAGCGACGGGGGGTATGATGAGCAGTTCTTC.

This clonotype was counted only a few times. V gene TRBV9 combines with J gene TRBJ2-2; no clear D. Trimming took 4 bases from V and 10 from J, leaving 14 bases between them. Germline V CDR1 and CDR2: SGDLS, YYNGEE. The CDR3 covers 13 residues. The CDR3 here is CASSTPGRPELFF. The CDR3 bases are TGTGCCAGCAGCACTCCGGGCCGTCCGGAGCTGTTTTTT.